Included here is one T cell receptor beta chain sequence, with context. The method was immunoSEQ multiplex PCR; TCRdb's version includes in-frame clones alone and lacks a portion of them. This table has tens of thousands of clones, 83% appearing once. CDR3 length: 17 residues. CDR1 and CDR2 from the germline V gene are SEHNR and FQNEAQ (reference sequence). V was pared by 1 base and J by 8 bases, with 9 bases of the junction left unmatched. Indicated time point: baseline, week 1 (first vaccination visit). Treatment denoted: pre-vaccination baseline after standard-of-care therapy. These data come from a study of a mutant IDH1 vaccine in newly diagnosed glioma.

V is TRBV7-9 and J is TRBJ1-6; the match to TRBD1 covers 9 bases. This specimen was PBMCs, taken from a glioma patient treated with radiotherapy, temozolomide or both. The sequence derives from a woman between 45 and 60 years old with glioma. The CDR3 reads CASSLGLRDRADSPLHF. CDR3 DNA sequence: TGTGCCAGCAGCTTAGGCCTGAGGGACAGGGCAGATTCACCCCTCCACTTT.